These 19 T cell receptor beta chains were all obtained from the same sample, sequenced in a study of T cell responses to AZD1222 COVID-19 vaccine. Sequencing used immunoSEQ multiplex PCR; TCRdb keeps in-frame clones, though not all of them. The table lists 84,000 or so clones, about 90% of them singletons. Source: peripheral blood, taken on day 0 of MenACWY control vaccination. The receptors originated from an adult in good health.

The chain links TRBV2 to TRBJ2-1, with 13 bases fitting TRBD2. Unmatched junction bases numbered 6, after V lost 7 bases and J lost 6 bases. The CDR3 has 15 residues. Germline V gene sequence: CDR1 SNHLY, CDR2 FYNNEI. CDR3 sequence (DNA): TGTGCCAGCAATACCGGGACTAGCGGGACCAATGAGCAGTTCTTC. It translates to CASNTGTSGTNEQFF.

The chain combines TRBV7-2 with TRBJ2-7; D gene ambiguous. V was clipped by 5 bases and J by 4 bases, with 12 bases between them. This CDR3 is built from 13 residues. The germline V gene has CDR1 SGHTA and CDR2 FQGNSA. For the CDR3, the DNA is TGTGCCAGCAGCCCCCACGCTTTATACGAGCAGTACTTC. Encoded protein: CASSPHALYEQYF.

The chain joins TRBV18 to TRBJ2-5; weak D call: TRBD1 (5 bases). There are 14 residues in the CDR3. V lost 3 bases to trimming and J lost 5 bases, with 13 bases between them. Germline V lookup: CDR1 KGHSH, CDR2 LQKENI. The CDR3 DNA is TGTGCCAGCTCACCCCCGGGCAGGGCCGAGACCCAGTACTTC. Translated: CASSPPGRAETQYF.

This chain connects TRBV28 to TRBJ1-2, with no clear D. Deletions cut 7 bases from V and 5 bases from J, with 17 bases between. The CDR3 has 14 residues. The germline gives CDR1 MDHEN, CDR2 SYDVKM. The CDR3 DNA reads TGTGCCAGCACCTCTCAACCGATCCATTATGGCTACACCTTC. It specifies CASTSQPIHYGYTF.

The chain is built from TRBV28 and TRBJ1-3, with a tentative D call TRBD1 (5 bases). The CDR3 totals 14 residues. V was clipped by 7 bases and J by 0 bases, with 10 bases between them. Germline V CDR1 and CDR2: MDHEN, SYDVKM. As DNA, the CDR3 is TGTGCCAGCACCTCCGGGACCTCTGGAAACACCATATATTTT. Protein product: CASTSGTSGNTIYF.

The J gene is TRBJ2-7, the V gene TRBV6-5, with 7 positions matching TRBD2. Trimming removed 5 bases from V and 0 bases from J; junction bases left unmatched: 4. The germline V gene encodes CDR1 MNHEY and CDR2 SVGAGI. The length of the CDR3 is 14 residues. This CDR3 is CASSNWGGSYEQYF. CDR3 DNA sequence: TGTGCCAGCAGTAACTGGGGGGGCTCCTACGAGCAGTACTTC.

DNA for the CDR3: TGTGCCAGCAGCTCCCCAACTAGCGGGGGGCCTGGTGAGACCCAGTACTTC. Translating it yields CASSSPTSGGPGETQYF. This chain uses TRBV28 with TRBJ2-5, with TRBD2 matching 12 bases. V shed 6 bases, J shed 5 bases, and the junction held 13 bases outside the gene matches. This CDR3 is 17 amino acids long. The germline V gene has CDR1 MDHEN and CDR2 SYDVKM.

The J gene is TRBJ1-2, the V gene TRBV6-5; the D is unclear. The CDR3 extends over 14 amino acids. Germline V gene lookup returns CDR1 MNHEY and CDR2 SVGAGI. Trimming took 6 bases from V and 1 from J, leaving 12 bases between them. The CDR3 nucleotides read TGTGCCAGCAGCCGCCCTGGGGTTAACTATGGCTACACCTTC. The encoded protein is CASSRPGVNYGYTF.

The chain recombines TRBV6-5 with TRBJ1-6; no definite D call. Germline lookup yields CDR1 MNHEY and CDR2 SVGAGI. This CDR3 spans 13 amino acids. The V end lost 5 bases, the J end lost 8 bases, and 10 bases lay between the germline ends. The CDR3 loop is CASSRRNDSPLHF. The CDR3 DNA sequence: TGTGCCAGCAGTCGACGGAATGATTCACCCCTCCACTTT.

This clone showed up just a few times. V usage is TRBV6-5 and J usage is TRBJ1-4, with D possibly TRBD1 on 5 matching bases. This CDR3 is 14 amino acids long. The germline CDR1 and CDR2 sequences are MNHEY and SVGAGI. V was pared by 2 bases and J by 8 bases, with 12 bases between. DNA for the CDR3: TGTGCCAGCAGTTACGCAGGGCCCAAAGAAAAACTGTTTTTT. It specifies CASSYAGPKEKLFF.

The chain has TRBV6-5 and TRBJ1-1; D remains unclear. This CDR3 has 13 residues. CDR1 is MNHEY, CDR2 SVGAGI, per germline. V shed 6 bases and J shed 1 base, with 9 bases lying between them. The CDR3 coding sequence is TGTGCCAGCAGCCGGGGATGGAACACTGAAGCTTTCTTT. Its protein is CASSRGWNTEAFF.

In its sample, this clone was seen once. The CDR3 spells CASSQNRGDTIYF. CDR3 sequence (DNA): TGTGCCAGCAGCCAAAACAGGGGTGACACCATATATTTT. The chain recombines TRBV14 with TRBJ1-3, with TRBD1 matching over 7 bases. The CDR3 spans 13 residues. Germline V gene data show CDR1 as SGHDN and CDR2 as FVKESK. V dropped 2 bases and J dropped 8; count of bases not matched to a gene: 3.

This rearrangement joins TRBV6-4 to TRBJ1-6; D not certain. Germline CDR1 and CDR2: MRHNA and SNTAGT. The CDR3 loop spans 13 amino acids. Trimming removed 5 bases at V and 7 bases at J, with 9 bases between. CDR3 protein: CASSTYSNSPLHF. In DNA form, the CDR3 reads TGTGCCAGCAGTACCTACAGCAATTCACCCCTCCACTTT.

This clone appeared a few times. V usage is TRBV29-1 and J usage is TRBJ2-5; either TRBD1 or TRBD2 may fit D (5 bases each). CDR3 length: 15 residues. Per the germline V gene, CDR1 is SQVTM and CDR2 is ANQGSEA. The V end was cut by 0 bases, the J end by 4 bases, with 15 bases between. CDR3 residues: CSVEDLFGGRETQYF. The DNA for the CDR3 is TGCAGCGTTGAAGACCTGTTTGGGGGACGAGAGACCCAGTACTTC. Drawing the rest from reference TRBV29-1 and TRBJ2-5, the complete variable domain is SAVISQKPSRDICQRGTSLTIQCQVDSQVTMMFWYRQQPGQSLTLIATANQGSEATYESGFVIDKFPISRPNLTFSTLTVSNMSPEDSSIYLCSVEDLFGGRETQYFGPGTRLLVL.

This clone came up a few times. CDR3 DNA sequence: TGTGCCAGTAGTATAACGGGACAGGGGTCCCGCGAGCAGTACTTC. This encodes CASSITGQGSREQYF. This chain connects TRBV19 to TRBJ2-7; 10 bases map to TRBD1. The CDR3 totals 15 residues. Trimming cost V 2 bases and J 6 bases; bases outside gene matches: 7. CDR1 and CDR2 (germline): LNHDA, SQIVND (reference sequence).

The V and J genes are TRBV2 and TRBJ2-3, with 8 bases matching TRBD2. Germline-derived CDR1 and CDR2 are SNHLY and FYNNEI. Unmatched junction bases numbered 12, after V lost 2 bases and J lost 8 bases. CDR3 length: 16 residues. The CDR3: CASSERAGGLAGTQYF. The CDR3 nucleotides are TGTGCCAGCAGTGAACGGGCGGGAGGTCTAGCGGGTACGCAGTATTTT.

The V and J genes are TRBV9 and TRBJ2-1; 8 bases match TRBD2. The length of the CDR3 is 15 residues. The germline V gene encodes CDR1 SGDLS and CDR2 YYNGEE. The V gene end was trimmed by 4 bases and the J gene end by 4 bases; junction bases not matched to a gene: 7. The CDR3 spells CASSPGLAGYNEQFF. The CDR3 DNA reads as TGTGCCAGCAGCCCAGGACTAGCTGGGTACAATGAGCAGTTCTTC.

J is TRBJ1-2 and V is TRBV7-2, with D unresolved. This CDR3 has 13 residues. V shed 1 base and J shed 7 bases, with 10 bases lying between them. Germline V gives CDR1 SGHTA, CDR2 FQGNSA. In nucleotides, the CDR3 is TGTGCCAGCAGCTTAGAGGGTAATGGTGGCTACACCTTC. As protein: CASSLEGNGGYTF.

V usage is TRBV28 and J usage is TRBJ1-3, with 8 bases identical to TRBD1. Per germline, CDR1 MDHEN and CDR2 SYDVKM. The CDR3 sequence is 19 residues long. After removal of 7 bases from V and 1 base from J, the junction contained 18 bases not matched to a gene. The CDR3 loop reads CASNSGGLTGGLSGNTIYF. The CDR3 region has the DNA TGTGCCAGCAACTCGGGGGGTCTTACAGGGGGACTATCTGGAAACACCATATATTTT. The whole variable domain, filled in from reference TRBV28 and TRBJ1-3, reads DVKVTQSSRYLVKRTGEKVFLECVQDMDHENMFWYRQDPGLGLRLIYFSYDVKMKEKGDIPEGYSVSREKKERFSLILESASTNQTSMYLCASNSGGLTGGLSGNTIYFGEGSWLTVV.